Reported below is one TCR beta chain. Its cognate antigen is unknown. This sample was included in a study of cytomegalovirus exposure and HLA in healthy donors. Study-level results: The study assumed roughly uniform donor sequencing depth for presence/absence analyses.

There are 16 residues in the CDR3. Germline CDR1 GTSNPN, CDR2 SVGIG (reference sequence). The V gene end was trimmed by 0 bases and the J gene end by 6 bases; junction bases not matched to a gene: 6. Primers included in the PCR were 60 Vbeta and 13 Jbeta primers. The data were produced by immunoSEQ multiplex PCR, yet TCRdb's version contains in-frame clones alone and is incomplete. The sample has around 180,000 clones; over 70% are singletons. This TCR came from a man in his forties in good health and CMV-seronegative. This chain connects TRBV30 to TRBJ2-7; TRBD2 matches 15 bases. Sequences were obtained from PBMCs. DNA for the CDR3: TGTGCCTGGAGTGTTCCGGGACTAGCGGGAGGTCGCGAGCAGTACTTC. This encodes CAWSVPGLAGGREQYF. Full variable domain (rest looked up from reference TRBV30 and TRBJ2-7): SQTIHQWPATLVQPVGSPLSLECTVEGTSNPNLYWYRQAAGRGLQLLFYSVGIGQISSEVPQNLSASRPQDRQFILSSKKLLLSDSGFYLCAWSVPGLAGGREQYFGPGTRLTVT.